This T cell receptor (beta chain) derives from a study of OX40 agonist ivuxolimab in advanced cancers. For the study at large: Participants averaged around 60 years of age (range roughly 23 to 79) and were around 83% male.

The ends were cut back, 5 bases at V and 1 base at J, with 11 bases in the middle. The germline V gene has CDR1 MDHEN and CDR2 SYDVKM. This CDR3 has 15 amino acids. Only a few counts were recorded for this clone. Its specificity is not known. General study findings and limits: Doses of 0.1 to 3.0 mg/kg were accompanied by clonal expansion of CD4+ and CD8+ blood T cells by week 6. Fewer expanded clones were found on average in CD4+ than in CD8+ T cells.

Some clones are missing from TCRdb's copy, which holds only in-frame ones; the method was immunoSEQ multiplex PCR. The data contain about 45,000 clones, roughly 82% of them singletons. The clonotype was recovered from an adult with an advanced solid tumor such as melanoma, head and neck, liver or kidney cancer. The material was CD4+ or CD8+ T cells sorted from blood, obtained in a trial of the OX40 agonist ivuxolimab. The J gene is TRBJ2-2, the V gene TRBV28; maybe TRBD2 (7 bases). DNA of the CDR3: TGTGCCAGCAGTCCGGGGGGCATGAACACCGGGGAGCTGTTTTTT. It translates to CASSPGGMNTGELFF. Combining the CDR3 with reference TRBV28 and TRBJ2-2 gives the whole variable domain DVKVTQSSRYLVKRTGEKVFLECVQDMDHENMFWYRQDPGLGLRLIYFSYDVKMKEKGDIPEGYSVSREKKERFSLILESASTNQTSMYLCASSPGGMNTGELFFGEGSRLTVL.